This TCR beta chain was found in a study of blood T cell repertoires in COVID-19. Study as a whole: The origin of the acute and convalescent COVID-19 samples was the United States, Italy and Spain. T cells, B-cell-depleted T cells, or PBMCs provided the cDNA or gDNA that served as material.

Germline CDR1 is MNHNS and CDR2 is SASEGT. Between the trimmed V and J ends, which lost 0 bases and 2 bases, there was a span of 11 bases. The CDR3 is 15 residues long. As originally analysed: The authors estimated nucleated cell counts from reference gene primer amplification. Assay used: immunoSEQ multiplex PCR; TCRdb lists only in-frame clones, some missing. V, J and clone size were drawn from that table, and D and trimming were deduced from the DNA. Of around 140,000 clones listed, about 82% are singletons. The sequence derives from an elderly woman with active or convalescent COVID-19. Sequencing was carried out using peripheral blood. This sequence joins TRBV6-1 and TRBJ2-7; D gene uncertain. Here the CDR3 reads CASSEAISVTYEQYF. DNA for the CDR3: TGTGCCAGCAGTGAAGCGATCTCAGTTACCTACGAGCAGTACTTC.